These T cell receptor beta chains were read from a single sample in a study of shared clonotypes between healthy human individuals. Here immunoSEQ multiplex PCR was the method, and the copy in TCRdb shows in-frame clones only, minus some. The sample has 1,400,000 or so clones, roughly 98.5% seen once. The specimen sequenced was naive CD4+ T cells sorted from blood. The receptors come from a man aged 25 to 40 in good health. Each CDR3 is given with its conserved first and last residue.

cdr3_length j_call v_call cdr3_aa
19 TRBJ2-3 TRBV9 CASSVDVGAVAGGFYTQYF
13 TRBJ2-5 TRBV28 CASSLEAQETQYF
14 TRBJ1-1 TRBV29-1 CSAFPGAIGTEAFF
15 TRBJ2-2 TRBV7-9 CASSHRTANTGELFF
14 TRBJ2-1 TRBV18 CASSLFRGPNEQFF
15 TRBJ2-7 TRBV11-2 CASSLVGQGVYEQYF
16 TRBJ2-1 TRBV5-1 CASSLVLAGGLYEQFF
15 TRBJ1-4 TRBV28 CASSSPGQGREKLFF
16 TRBJ2-7 TRBV5-8 CTSSQGLAGRTYEQYF
14 TRBJ2-7 TRBV27 CASTFTGGDSEQYF
15 TRBJ2-1 TRBV19 CASSSARTAYNEQFF
15 TRBJ1-1 TRBV18 CASSPQGTGNTEAFF
15 TRBJ2-2 TRBV5-8 CASSWGDSVIGELFF
14 TRBJ1-4 TRBV7-8 CASSLGGRSEKLFF
20 TRBJ2-7 TRBV27 CASSFKPLGTGVDESYEQYF